This T cell receptor beta chain was retrieved from a study of molecular identifiers for immune sequencing clone quantification. Libraries from naive CD8 cells were generated from about 20,000 to 1,000,000 sorted cells (with 10%, 30% or 50% RNA). V lost 5 bases, J lost 2 bases, and 11 bases lay in between. There are 14 residues in the CDR3. Germline CDR1 reads SGHAT; CDR2 reads FQNNGV. Findings and limits, study-wide: Sharing of a barcode by identical TCR molecules could cause highly expanded clone sizes to be underestimated.

This clonotype was seen a few times. What it binds is unknown. Previously described methods and listed TCR primers were used for bulk TCR libraries. TCRdb re-derived calls from the PCR reads in MiXCR, one entry per CDR3 protein. The table includes more than 300,000 distinct CDR3 sequences, over 20% detected once. The specimen was naive CD8+ T cells from blood, with Jurkat cell RNA spiked in. Subset meaning: FACS-sorted CD8+CD4-CCR7+CD45RA+ naive T cells. This TCR derives from a human donor in good health. Some libraries in this study had Jurkat cell RNA spiked in. The chain combines TRBV11-2 with TRBJ2-3; either TRBD1 or TRBD2 may supply D (5 bases each). CDR3 residues: CASSPRDHTDTQYF. The CDR3 DNA reads as TGTGCCAGCAGCCCCCGGGACCACACAGATACGCAGTATTTT.